A selection of T cell receptor beta chains follows, all from one sample in a study of T cell responses to AZD1222 COVID-19 vaccine. TCRdb keeps only in-frame clones here, not all; method: immunoSEQ multiplex PCR. The repertoire includes under 100,000 clones, more than 70% of them detected once, and 5.3% sits in the top ten. Sequenced material: peripheral blood, taken 28 days after the second AZD1222 dose. The origin of the receptors is an adult who received the AZD1222 COVID-19 vaccine. Both conserved end residues are part of each CDR3. A D gene is named only where the DNA matches it firmly. For some rows the clone size is stated as once, few or many, or as a class when expanded; others skip it.

>.|TRBJ2-2|TRBV5-6|.
CASSLGGFGELFF
TGTGCCAGCAGCTTGGGCGGGTTCGGGGAGCTGTTTTTT
>TRBD1|TRBJ2-3|TRBV6-5|.
CASSYDRDRGYTQYF
TGTGCCAGCAGTTACGACCGGGACAGGGGTTATACGCAGTATTTT
>TRBD1|TRBJ1-2|TRBV12-3/TRBV12-4|once
CASSFAGGVGYTF
TGTGCCAGCAGTTTCGCAGGGGGCGTTGGCTACACCTTC
>TRBD2|TRBJ2-1|TRBV19|.
CASSPRGGFYNEQFF
TGTGCCAGTAGTCCTCGGGGGGGCTTTTACAATGAGCAGTTCTTC
>.|TRBJ1-2|TRBV15|few
CATSRDRTEFYGYTF
TGTGCCACCAGCAGAGATCGGACGGAATTCTATGGCTACACCTTC
>TRBD1|TRBJ1-1|TRBV18|.
CASSPDRGQGGTEAFF
TGTGCCAGCTCACCAGACCGGGGACAGGGGGGCACTGAAGCTTTCTTT
>.|TRBJ2-7|TRBV27|.
CASSFAGHYEQYF
TGTGCCAGCAGTTTCGCAGGGCACTACGAGCAGTACTTC
>TRBD2|TRBJ2-1|TRBV11-2|.
CASSLMLAGGYNEQFF
TGTGCCAGCAGCTTAATGTTAGCGGGGGGTTACAATGAGCAGTTCTTC
>TRBD1|TRBJ1-5|TRBV18|.
CASSPQGAVGNQPQHF
TGTGCCAGCTCACCTCAGGGGGCGGTAGGCAATCAGCCCCAGCATTTT
>.|TRBJ2-5|TRBV11-2|.
CASTQGGASFETQYF
TGTGCCAGCACCCAAGGCGGGGCATCCTTCGAGACCCAGTACTTC
>TRBD1|TRBJ2-1|TRBV5-1|.
CASSRDRANEQFF
TGCGCCAGCAGCAGGGACAGGGCCAATGAGCAGTTCTTC
>.|TRBJ2-5|TRBV4-3|.
CASSPDPWGRSEETQYF
TGCGCCAGCAGCCCAGACCCCTGGGGAAGGAGTGAAGAGACCCAGTACTTC
>TRBD1|TRBJ1-5|TRBV4-2|.
CASSQDPTGVSNQPQHF
TGTGCCAGCAGCCAAGATCCCACAGGGGTGAGCAATCAGCCCCAGCATTTT
>.|TRBJ2-5|TRBV7-2|.
CASEHRSQETQYF
TGTGCCAGCGAACACAGGTCCCAAGAGACCCAGTACTTC
>.|TRBJ1-5|TRBV12-3/TRBV12-4|.
CASSLSGNQPQHF
TGTGCCAGCAGTTTATCAGGGAATCAGCCCCAGCATTTT
>.|TRBJ2-3|TRBV2|few
CASSPRGNPLSTDTQYF
TGTGCCAGCAGTCCGAGGGGCAACCCTCTTAGCACAGATACGCAGTATTTT
>TRBD1|TRBJ2-3|TRBV7-8|once
CASSLLEDRDSTDTQYF
TGTGCCAGCAGCTTACTTGAGGACAGGGACAGCACAGATACGCAGTATTTT
>.|TRBJ2-3|TRBV11-2|.
CASSLGATPSTDTQYF
TGTGCCAGCAGCTTAGGGGCGACCCCTAGCACAGATACGCAGTATTTT
>.|TRBJ2-1|TRBV6-5|.
CASSYGIEQFF
TGTGCCAGCAGTTACGGGATTGAGCAGTTCTTC
>.|TRBJ2-1|TRBV6-5|once
CASSYGQHNEQFF
TGTGCCAGCAGTTACGGTCAGCACAATGAGCAGTTCTTC
>.|TRBJ2-2|TRBV24-1|.
CATSELGVNTGELFF
TGTGCCACCAGTGAGCTGGGAGTGAACACCGGGGAGCTGTTTTTT
>.|TRBJ1-2|TRBV5-1|.
CASSLADRTGYTF
TGCGCCAGCAGCTTGGCCGACAGAACAGGCTACACCTTC
>.|TRBJ1-1|TRBV5-6|few
CASSSTRNTEAFF
TGTGCCAGCAGCTCCACGAGGAACACTGAAGCTTTCTTT
>.|TRBJ1-2|TRBV5-4|.
CASSLGRRGYTF
TGTGCCAGCAGCTTGGGAAGGCGAGGCTACACCTTC
>TRBD1|TRBJ2-2|TRBV10-3|.
CAIQSGTANTGELFF
TGTGCCATACAGTCCGGGACAGCGAACACCGGGGAGCTGTTTTTT
>.|TRBJ2-7|TRBV30|once
CAWSDMPAGPSLLYEQYF
TGTGCCTGGAGTGACATGCCCGCCGGTCCGTCTCTACTCTACGAGCAGTACTTC
>TRBD1|TRBJ2-7|TRBV19|.
CASSRTGQGIEQYF
TGTGCCAGTAGTAGAACGGGACAGGGGATCGAGCAGTACTTC
>.|TRBJ1-1|TRBV4-1|.
CASSLGLEAFF
TGCGCCAGCAGCCTAGGTCTTGAAGCTTTCTTT
>.|TRBJ2-7|TRBV7-2|.
CASSLGGRSYEQYF
TGTGCCAGCAGCTTAGGGGGCAGAAGCTACGAGCAGTACTTC
>TRBD1|TRBJ1-1|TRBV5-1|.
CASSLHDRVEAFF
TGCGCCAGCAGCCTCCACGACAGGGTTGAAGCTTTCTTT
>TRBD2|TRBJ2-2|TRBV4-2|.
CASSQVVLAALGTGELFF
TGTGCCAGCAGCCAAGTGGTCCTAGCGGCTCTCGGGACCGGGGAGCTGTTTTTT